This TCR beta chain was recovered during a study of tumor-infiltrating lymphocytes in primary liver carcinoma. Study in general: Donors underwent surgery for histopathologically diagnosed primary liver carcinoma.

Blood RNA was derived from unsorted whole blood, and germline DNA was extracted too. With chronic HBV infection, the patients were also treatment-naive. The authors made TCR beta cDNA from around 500 ng total RNA with a constant-region primer. Slightly modified ARM-PCR served as the procedure for the TCR beta libraries. These libraries came from three rounds of nested multiplex PCR. Running 9 to 11 cycles apiece, the first two PCR rounds relied on TRBV1-TRBV30 forward primers together with a C-beta reverse primer. TCRdb ran MiXCR on the multiplex PCR reads and lists one entry per CDR3 protein. Of about 310,000 distinct CDR3 sequences listed, 58% were seen once; the top ten hold over 15%. V lost 2 bases and J lost 2, with 20 bases in between. The CDR3 contains 18 residues. Germline-derived CDR1 and CDR2 are MNHEY and SVGEGT. This clonotype appeared a few times. Its target is unknown. Study results and caveats: Tumor specimens were characterized by a significantly higher top-250-clone fraction than blood (p = 0.039). The study used bulk unsorted samples and so did not compare CD4+ and CD8+ repertoires.

The rearrangement uses TRBV6-2 or TRBV6-3 and TRBJ2-3; possibly TRBD2 for D (6 bases). This clonotype originated in a woman between 25 and 40 years old with primary liver carcinoma and hepatitis B virus infection. Material: peripheral blood. The CDR3 here is CASSYTEFSGEITDTQYF. As DNA, the CDR3 is TGTGCCAGCAGTTACACCGAATTTTCGGGAGAAATCACAGATACGCAGTATTTT.